Sequencing of this TCR beta chain was carried out in a study of blood T cell repertoires in COVID-19. Study-level information: COVID-19 samples, acute and convalescent, were from the United States, Italy and Spain. The cDNA or gDNA used as material had been derived from T cells, B-cell-depleted T cells, or PBMCs.

Original analysis: Nucleated cell counts were estimated from reference gene primer amplification. The table came from immunoSEQ multiplex PCR; TCRdb's copy has only in-frame clones and leaves some out. V, J and clone size are taken as reported in that table, and D and trimming were inferred from the DNA itself. Here the sample spans about 97,000 clones, over 65% being singletons. This CDR3 has 15 residues. Losses at the gene ends were 2 bases for V and 2 bases for J; bases not matched to a gene: 4. Germline loops: CDR1 SGDLS, CDR2 YYNGEE. V and J are TRBV9 and TRBJ2-1, with TRBD1 matching over 7 bases. This TCR was recovered from a human donor in a cohort sampled during active COVID-19. The sample taken for sequencing was peripheral blood. CDR3 protein: CASSVGQSPYNEQFF. In nucleotides, the CDR3 is TGTGCCAGCAGCGTGGGACAGAGCCCCTACAATGAGCAGTTCTTC.